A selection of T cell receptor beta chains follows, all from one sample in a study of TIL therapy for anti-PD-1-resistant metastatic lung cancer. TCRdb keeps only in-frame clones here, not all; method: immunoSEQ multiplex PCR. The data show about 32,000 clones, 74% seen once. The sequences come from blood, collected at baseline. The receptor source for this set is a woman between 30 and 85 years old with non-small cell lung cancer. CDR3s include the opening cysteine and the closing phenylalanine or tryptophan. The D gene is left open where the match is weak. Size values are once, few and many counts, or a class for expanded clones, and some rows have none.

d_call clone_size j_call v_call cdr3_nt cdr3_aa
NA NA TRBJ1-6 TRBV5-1 TGCGCCAGCAGCTTTCTGGCGATCCCTAATTCACCCCTCCACTTT CASSFLAIPNSPLHF
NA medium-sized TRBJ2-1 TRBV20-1 TGCAGTGGGGTAAGGGGCAATGAGCAGTTCTTC CSGVRGNEQFF
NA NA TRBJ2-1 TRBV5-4 TGTGCCAGCAGCCTTGGGCGGGCCAACTCCTACAATGAGCAGTTCTTC CASSLGRANSYNEQFF
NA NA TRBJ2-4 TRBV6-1 TGTGCCAGCAGTGAATCTAGGGGCTTGGACATTCAGTACTTC CASSESRGLDIQYF
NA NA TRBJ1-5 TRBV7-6 TGTGCCAGCAGCTTAGAATACAATCAGCCCCAGCATTTT CASSLEYNQPQHF
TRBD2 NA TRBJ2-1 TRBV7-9 TGTGCCAGCAGCCCGACTAGCGCTTACAATGAGCAGTTCTTC CASSPTSAYNEQFF
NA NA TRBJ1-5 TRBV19 TGTGCCAGTAGTCCGAGGGGGGGCTATGGTCAGCCCCAGCATTTT CASSPRGGYGQPQHF
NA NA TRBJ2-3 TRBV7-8 TGTGCCAGCAGCTTAGCGTATCGACCGACCTCTAAACCAGTTAGCACAGATACGCAGTATTTT CASSLAYRPTSKPVSTDTQYF
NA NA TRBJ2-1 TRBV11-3 TGTGCCAGCAGCCCCACTCGGGCCCAGGGTGAGCAGTTCTTC CASSPTRAQGEQFF
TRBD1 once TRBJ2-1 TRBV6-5 TGTGCCAGCAGCCTGGACAGGGTAAATGAGCAGTTCTTC CASSLDRVNEQFF
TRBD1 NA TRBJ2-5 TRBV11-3 TGTGCCAGCAGCGGTCAGGGGGTAGGAGAGACCCAGTACTTC CASSGQGVGETQYF
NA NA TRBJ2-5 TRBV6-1 TGTGCCAGCAGGTCTGGGCCCCGGGAGACCCAGTACTTC CASRSGPRETQYF
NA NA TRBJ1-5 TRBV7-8 TGTGCCAGCAGCTTTAACGGAGACCCCAATCAGCCCCAGCATTTT CASSFNGDPNQPQHF
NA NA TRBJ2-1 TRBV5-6 TGTGCCAGCAGCCCAGGGTCTGCCCGGATGGGGGAGCAGTTCTTC CASSPGSARMGEQFF
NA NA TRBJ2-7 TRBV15 TGTGCCACCAGGAAGAGCTCCTACGAGCAGTACTTC CATRKSSYEQYF
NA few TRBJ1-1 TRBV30 TGTGCCGGCAGGGGCTTCACTGAAGCTTTCTTT CAGRGFTEAFF
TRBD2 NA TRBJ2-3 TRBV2 TGTGCCAGCAGGGAGACTAGCGGGAGAACAGATACGCAGTATTTT CASRETSGRTDTQYF
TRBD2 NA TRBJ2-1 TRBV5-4 TGTGCCAGCAGCTTGACCGGCGGACTAGCGGGGGTCAATGAGCAGTTCTTC CASSLTGGLAGVNEQFF
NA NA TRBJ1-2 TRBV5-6 TGTGCCAGCAGCTTGGGCAATAACTATGGCTACACCTTC CASSLGNNYGYTF
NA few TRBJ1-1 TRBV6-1 TGTGCCAGCAGTAGGGGGAACACTGAAGCTTTCTTT CASSRGNTEAFF
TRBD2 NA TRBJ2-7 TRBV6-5 TGTGCCAGCAGTTACTCGGGACTAGAGGCCTACGAGCAGTACTTC CASSYSGLEAYEQYF
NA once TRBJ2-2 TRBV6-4 TGTGCCAGCAGTGAGGGAAGCCTCGGGGAGCTGTTTTTT CASSEGSLGELFF
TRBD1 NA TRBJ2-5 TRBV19 TGTGCCAGTTCCTCGGCAGGGGGCACGGAGACCCAGTACTTC CASSSAGGTETQYF
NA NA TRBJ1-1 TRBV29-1 TGCAGCGTAGCAGAGAACACTGAAGCTTTCTTT CSVAENTEAFF
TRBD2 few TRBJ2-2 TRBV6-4 TGTGCCAGCAGCCGAATAAGCGGGACTTTCGGGGAGCTGTTTTTT CASSRISGTFGELFF
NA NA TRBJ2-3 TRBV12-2 TGTGCAAGTCGCTTCGGGACTAGCGGGAGGTCAGATACGCAGTATTTT CASRFGTSGRSDTQYF
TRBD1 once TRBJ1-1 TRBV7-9 TGTGCCAGCAGCCTACAGGGGGCCGTCGGGTCTGAAGCTTTCTTT CASSLQGAVGSEAFF
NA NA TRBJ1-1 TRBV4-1 TGCGCCAGCAGCCAGAAGGAGGGAAGGACTGAAGCTTTCTTT CASSQKEGRTEAFF
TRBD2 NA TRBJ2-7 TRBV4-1 TGCGCCAGCAGCCTCGGGGGGGAGGTCCGCTACTACGAGCAGTACTTC CASSLGGEVRYYEQYF
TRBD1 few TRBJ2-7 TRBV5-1 TGCGCCAGCAGTCCCGGGACAGGGGCTTTTTCTTCCCTCTACGAGCAGTACTTC CASSPGTGAFSSLYEQYF
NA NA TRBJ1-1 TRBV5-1 TGCGCCAGCAGCTTGGCCATCGGGGACACTGAAGCTTTCTTT CASSLAIGDTEAFF
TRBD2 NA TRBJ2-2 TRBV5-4 TGTGCCAGCAGCTTTCGACTAGCCGCTATGGGCGGGGAGCTGTTTTTT CASSFRLAAMGGELFF
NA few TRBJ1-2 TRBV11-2 TGTGCCAGCAGCTTACTGTTCAAAAAGTCAACCGATGGCTACACCTTC CASSLLFKKSTDGYTF
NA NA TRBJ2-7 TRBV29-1 TGCAGCGTTGAAGTCTCCAGTACCTACGAGCAGTACTTC CSVEVSSTYEQYF
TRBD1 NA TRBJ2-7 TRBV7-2 TGTGCCAGCAGCCTGACAGGGTCCGCTGTCTACGAGCAGTACTTC CASSLTGSAVYEQYF
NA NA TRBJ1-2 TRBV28 TGTGCCAGCAGTCAGAGCCTCTATGGCTACACCTTC CASSQSLYGYTF
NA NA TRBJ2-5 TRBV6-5 TGTGCCAGCAGTTCAACAAACTCAGAGACCCAGTACTTC CASSSTNSETQYF
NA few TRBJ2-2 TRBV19 TGTGCCAGTAGGGCCAGGGGATTTGAGACATTGACCGGGGAGCTGTTTTTT CASRARGFETLTGELFF
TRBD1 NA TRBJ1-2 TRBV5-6 TGTGCCAGCACCCTGGGGTTCGACAGGGACTATGGCTACACCTTC CASTLGFDRDYGYTF
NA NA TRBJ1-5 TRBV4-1 TGCGCCAGCAGCCAAGATCTAAAGGGATGGTGGCCCCAGCATTTT CASSQDLKGWWPQHF
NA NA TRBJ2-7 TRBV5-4 TGTGCCAGCAGCTTGTCCGACTGGTCCTACGAGCAGTACTTC CASSLSDWSYEQYF